This T cell receptor beta chain was captured in a study of blood T cell repertoires in COVID-19. Study as a whole: The United States, Italy and Spain supplied acute and convalescent COVID-19 samples. In each case, the material was cDNA or gDNA derived from T cells, B-cell-depleted T cells, or PBMCs.

Method: immunoSEQ multiplex PCR; TCRdb's copy keeps in-frame clones and lacks some. The data contain 35,000 to 50,000 clones, around 82% of them singletons. This clone was seen a few times. The CDR3 sequence is 13 residues long. Trimming stripped 3 bases from V and 10 bases from J, with 10 bases between. Germline V CDR1 and CDR2: SNHLY, FYNNEI. The rearrangement joins TRBV2 to TRBJ1-6; no clear D. The TCR comes from a woman aged 70 to 79 with acute or convalescent COVID-19. Sequenced sample: peripheral blood. CDR3 nucleotide sequence: TGTGCCAGCAGTGACCGGGTTAAGTCACCCCTCCACTTT. Its translation is CASSDRVKSPLHF.